This TCR beta chain was captured by sequencing in a study of technical replicates of blood from a handful of donors. Method: immunoSEQ multiplex PCR; TCRdb's copy keeps in-frame clones and lacks some. The table lists about 12,000 clones, 95% of them singletons. The TCR comes from a human donor in good health. The specimen sequenced was PBMCs.

The CDR3 region has the DNA TGTGCCAGCAGTTTTCTCGGGGCGGGAAATACGCAGTATTTT. Residues: CASSFLGAGNTQYF. V usage is TRBV28 and J usage is TRBJ2-3; D might be TRBD2 (6 bases). Trimming stripped 3 bases from V and 7 bases from J, with 14 bases between. Germline V gene lookup returns CDR1 MDHEN and CDR2 SYDVKM. There are 14 residues in the CDR3.